This T cell receptor (beta chain) was identified during a study of T cell repertoires in cytomegalovirus infection. The overall study: Signatures in public TCR beta sequences pointed to both CMV infection and matching HLA type.

Study conclusions and caveats: HLA-C-restricted, CMV-specific TCR beta clonotypes were dominant ex vivo. Using cumulative public TCR beta family frequency, the authors identified those who carried CMV together with the relevant HLA.

One entry per CDR3 protein results from TCRdb running MiXCR on the reads. This table has roughly 230,000 distinct CDR3 sequences, roughly 20% appearing once. The germline CDR1 and CDR2 sequences are ENHRY and SYGVKD. V gave up 7 bases and J gave up 3 bases; unmatched junction bases: 3. This CDR3 has 13 amino acids. This clonotype was counted at least ten times. Its antigen is still unknown. The genes are TRBV10-3 and TRBJ1-1, with 9 bases fitting TRBD1. The sample comprised CD8+ T cells from PBMCs. The origin of this receptor is a human donor in good health (CMV status not recorded). Some clones in this sample may be carry-over from other donors' samples. CDR3 sequence reads: CAIKGQGDTEAFF. In DNA, the CDR3 is TGTGCCATCAAGGGACAGGGAGACACTGAAGCTTTCTTT.